This T cell receptor beta chain came from a study of cytomegalovirus exposure and HLA in healthy donors. Findings and limits, study-wide: Beyond CMV serostatus, there was no information to go on about immune exposure.

PCR amplification relied on 60 Vbeta primers (plus 13 Jbeta primers). The repertoire was sequenced with immunoSEQ multiplex PCR; TCRdb's copy has only in-frame clones and lacks some. This table has under 150,000 clones, 82% appearing once. As regards this clone: Its target is unknown.

This TCR derives from a male donor in good health and CMV-seronegative. The sample consisted of PBMCs.

CDR3 amino acids: CASRWDRGNDEQYF. CDR3 coding DNA: TGTGCCAGCAGATGGGACAGGGGAAACGACGAGCAGTACTTC. The chain uses TRBV27 and TRBJ2-7; 10 nucleotides agree with TRBD1. Germline-derived CDR1 and CDR2 are MNHEY and SMNVEV (reference sequence). Unmatched junction bases numbered 7, after V lost 6 bases and J lost 5 bases. The CDR3 covers 14 residues.